The following is a T cell receptor beta chain sequence with its context. The target antigen is unknown. Extracted RNA was reverse transcribed into cDNA, the sequencing template. Assay used: immunoSEQ multiplex PCR; TCRdb lists only in-frame clones, some missing. The sample yields about 76,000 clones, around two thirds seen once. This specimen belongs to a study of CD8+ T cells in alopecia areata. Overall study context: Dosing spanned 6 to 18 months on tofacitinib, then 6 months off drug. Study results and caveats: Normal skin contains resident alphabeta T cells, and these are also sequenced in scalp samples.

The treatment is: oral pan-JAK inhibitor, 5-10 mg twice daily. Peripheral blood and lesional scalp punch biopsies were taken from alopecia areata patients. This CDR3 spans 13 amino acids. The germline CDR1 and CDR2 sequences are GTSNPN and SVGIG (reference sequence). The V end lost 3 bases, the J end lost 3 bases, and 12 bases lay between the germline ends. The receptor's source is a human donor with alopecia areata. Specimen: CD8+ T cells sorted from blood, collected at week 24, from a patient treated with tofacitinib. The rearrangement uses TRBV30 and TRBJ2-7, with D perhaps TRBD1 or TRBD2 (6 bases each). The CDR3 bases are TGTGCCTGGAGGCCAAAGGGGGGCTACGAGCAGTACTTC. It translates to CAWRPKGGYEQYF.